This record looks at one TCR beta chain sequence and its context. The target antigen is unknown. The germline V gene encodes CDR1 MNHEY and CDR2 SMNVEV (reference sequence). This CDR3 comprises 15 residues. Trimming removed 2 bases from V and 9 bases from J, with 17 bases in between. The data are from a study of cytomegalovirus exposure and HLA in healthy donors. Primers: 60 Vbeta forward and 13 Jbeta reverse. Assay used: immunoSEQ multiplex PCR; TCRdb lists only in-frame clones, some missing. The sample has approximately 100,000 clones, around 9.1% seen once. These donors, healthy bone marrow donors, were studied. General observations from the study: An analysis that came later showed most CMV-associated TCR beta chains appearing HLA-restricted.

Source material: PBMCs. The origin of this receptor is a man in his forties in good health and CMV-seropositive. V and J are TRBV27 and TRBJ1-5; a possible D gene is TRBD1 (6 bases). The CDR3 region is CASSLDTGPGRPQHF. CDR3 coding DNA: TGTGCCAGCAGTTTAGACACAGGGCCGGGTCGGCCCCAGCATTTT.